This T cell receptor (beta chain) appears in the sequencing data of a study of neurological immune-mediated disorders. Looking at the study overall: Secondary progressive disease was present in 3, and relapsing-remitting disease in roughly 30, of the approximately 35 multiple sclerosis patients. Overall study results and limits: A possible signature was seen in one related-CDR3 cluster, into which phylogenetic grouping placed the repertoires of 18 of 34 multiple sclerosis patients.

This clonotype appeared many times. Its antigen is unknown. The V gene's germline CDR1 is SGHVS and CDR2 FQNEAQ. The CDR3 has 16 amino acids. Trimming removed 1 base from V and 1 base from J; junction bases left unmatched: 2. With 10-nucleotide random UMIs included, cDNA was synthesized by 5'RACE. The output of every sequencing run, over 190 million TCR-beta sequences, came from 15-18 subjects. In TCRdb, the 5' RACE reads were re-called with MiXCR into one record per CDR3 protein. In the table there are about 65,000 distinct CDR3 sequences, 4.1% of which are singletons. This sequence was found in a man aged 50-60 years with multiple sclerosis. This chain uses TRBV7-8 with TRBJ2-1, with 9 bases lining up with TRBD2. Sample: PBMCs. The CDR3 DNA follows: TGTGCCAGCAGCTTAGTCGCGGGGGGGTCCTACAATGAGCAGTTCTTC. Translation: CASSLVAGGSYNEQFF.